One sample yielded the 17 T cell receptor beta chains listed below, sequenced in a study of cytomegalovirus exposure and HLA in healthy donors. The PCR employed 60 Vbeta primers together with 13 Jbeta primers. TCRdb's copy holds only in-frame clones and misses some; the assay was immunoSEQ multiplex PCR. The sample lists around 100,000 clones, approximately 79% occurring once. Sequenced input: PBMCs. These receptors were taken from a woman aged 40 to 50 in good health and CMV-seronegative.

The rearrangement uses TRBV19 and TRBJ1-2; 7 positions agree with TRBD1. This CDR3 contains 14 residues. Unmatched junction bases numbered 6, after V lost 4 bases and J lost 4 bases. In germline, CDR1 is LNHDA, CDR2 SQIVND (reference sequence). The CDR3 DNA is TGTGCCAGTAGTAACAGGGGTAGAGTCTATGGCTACACCTTC. It specifies CASSNRGRVYGYTF.

This clone was seen just once. This chain connects TRBV7-9 to TRBJ1-2; TRBD1 matches 7 bases. The CDR3 loop spans 17 amino acids. Trimming cost V 2 bases and J 5 bases; bases outside gene matches: 14. Germline V gene sequence: CDR1 SEHNR, CDR2 FQNEAQ (reference sequence). The CDR3 nucleotides are TGTGCCAGCAGCTTACGCCAACCATGGACAGGTTTGTATGGCTACACCTTC. The encoded protein is CASSLRQPWTGLYGYTF.

V and J are TRBV5-4 and TRBJ2-1; 7 bases align to TRBD2. Germline trimming cut 4 bases from V and 4 bases from J; bases unmatched to any gene: 11. The V gene's germline CDR1 is SGHNT and CDR2 YYREEE (reference sequence). The CDR3 extends over 16 amino acids. CDR3 sequence: CASSIPQGLPYNEQFF. In nucleotides, the CDR3 is TGTGCCAGCAGCATTCCCCAGGGACTACCTTACAATGAGCAGTTCTTC. Full variable domain (remainder filled in from reference TRBV5-4 and TRBJ2-1): ETGVTQSPTHLIKTRGQQVTLRCSSQSGHNTVSWYQQALGQGPQFIFQYYREEENGRGNFPPRFSGLQFPNYSSELNVNALELDDSALYLCASSIPQGLPYNEQFFGPGTRLTVL.

V and J are TRBV9 and TRBJ2-1; TRBD2 matches 8 bases. CDR1 SGDLS and CDR2 YYNGEE come from the germline V gene. V dropped 4 bases and J dropped 3; count of bases not matched to a gene: 6. This CDR3 comprises 15 residues. In nucleotides, the CDR3 is TGTGCCAGCAGCTTCGGGGGGGCGATCTACAATGAGCAGTTCTTC. It yields the protein CASSFGGAIYNEQFF.

This clone was counted only a few times. The rearrangement links TRBV14 to TRBJ1-2; D perhaps matches TRBD1 (5 bases). The length of the CDR3 is 16 residues. V was shortened by 1 base and J by 4 bases, with 16 bases between the two germline ends. The germline gives CDR1 SGHDN, CDR2 FVKESK. The CDR3 here is CASSQGWGGASYGYTF. In nucleotides, the CDR3 is TGTGCCAGCAGCCAAGGATGGGGGGGTGCCTCCTATGGCTACACCTTC.

The chain has TRBV27 and TRBJ1-2; 7 nucleotides align to TRBD1. The CDR3 is 15 amino acids. V was pared by 4 bases and J by 8 bases, with 13 bases of the junction left unmatched. Germline V gives CDR1 MNHEY, CDR2 SMNVEV (reference sequence). CDR3 loop: CASSYGRQGDGGYTF. CDR3 nucleotides: TGTGCCAGCAGTTACGGTCGACAGGGAGACGGCGGCTACACCTTC.

The V call is TRBV2, the J call TRBJ1-5, with 8 nucleotides matching TRBD1. The length of the CDR3 is 14 residues. Germline V gives CDR1 SNHLY, CDR2 FYNNEI. V trimming: 4 bases; J trimming: 5 bases; junction bases outside the gene matches: 4. Here the CDR3 reads CASSAGQVHQPQHF. In DNA, the CDR3 is TGTGCCAGCAGTGCGGGACAGGTACATCAGCCCCAGCATTTT.

The table lists this clone with a count of one. CDR3 in DNA: TGTGCCAGCAGCTTAGCAGGGACTAGCGTTTACGAGCAGTACTTC. Protein product: CASSLAGTSVYEQYF. The chain links TRBV7-2 to TRBJ2-7, with 10 bases lining up with TRBD2. Per germline, CDR1 SGHTA and CDR2 FQGNSA. Trimming took 0 bases from V and 4 from J; bases not matched to a gene: 3. The CDR3 runs to 15 residues. The full variable domain, completed using reference TRBV7-2 and TRBJ2-7, is GAGVSQSPSNKVTEKGKDVELRCDPISGHTALYWYRQSLGQGLEFLIYFQGNSAPDKSGLPSDRFSAERTGGSVSTLTIQRTQQEDSAVYLCASSLAGTSVYEQYFGPGTRLTVT.

The chain recombines TRBV18 with TRBJ1-5, with D tentatively TRBD1 (6 bases). This CDR3 region has 14 residues. Germline V lookup: CDR1 KGHSH, CDR2 LQKENI. With 2 bases removed from V and 7 bases from J, the gap between germline ends came to 12 bases. CDR3 nucleotides: TGTGCCAGCTCACCAATACAGGGCCAGCAGCCCCAGCATTTT. Translated, it gives CASSPIQGQQPQHF.

The chain links TRBV27 to TRBJ1-2, with TRBD1 matching over 8 bases. Per germline, CDR1 MNHEY and CDR2 SMNVEV (reference sequence). The CDR3 has 15 residues. V trimming: 1 base; J trimming: 3 bases; junction bases outside the gene matches: 4. The CDR3 DNA follows: TGTGCCAGCAGTTTATTGGGGACAGGAGACTATGGCTACACCTTC. Translating it yields CASSLLGTGDYGYTF.

The chain recombines TRBV27 with TRBJ1-5; no definite D call. Trimming took 3 bases from V and 4 from J, leaving 7 bases between them. Per the germline V gene, CDR1 is MNHEY and CDR2 is SMNVEV (reference sequence). The length of the CDR3 is 13 residues. The CDR3 protein is CASSFGENQPQHF. The CDR3, as DNA: TGTGCCAGCAGTTTTGGGGAGAATCAGCCCCAGCATTTT.

The rearrangement joins TRBV28 to TRBJ2-7; D is uncertain. CDR3 size: 12 residues. Trimming left V 3 bases short and J 3 bases short, with 6 bases between. CDR1 is MDHEN and CDR2 is SYDVKM in the germline V gene. CDR3 in amino acids: CASSFESYEQYF. The CDR3 nucleotides are TGTGCCAGCAGTTTTGAGAGCTACGAGCAGTACTTC.

This rearrangement joins TRBV19 to TRBJ2-1; 9 bases line up with TRBD2. The CDR3 has 17 amino acids. Germline V gives CDR1 LNHDA, CDR2 SQIVND (reference sequence). After removal of 1 base from V and 7 bases from J, the junction contained 11 bases not matched to a gene. In DNA, the CDR3 is TGTGCCAGTAGTATAGCTGCGGGAGGGGTCATTGTAAATGAGCAGTTCTTC. Residues: CASSIAAGGVIVNEQFF. Together with reference TRBV19 and TRBJ2-1, the CDR3 gives the full variable domain: DGGITQSPKYLFRKEGQNVTLSCEQNLNHDAMYWYRQDPGQGLRLIYYSQIVNDFQKGDIAEGYSVSREKKESFPLTVTSAQKNPTAFYLCASSIAAGGVIVNEQFFGPGTRLTVL.

This clone was detected once. V is TRBV30 and J is TRBJ1-2; no reliable D call. Germline lookup yields CDR1 GTSNPN and CDR2 SVGIG (reference sequence). V was clipped by 3 bases and J by 4 bases, with 24 bases between them. The CDR3 covers 17 residues. CDR3 nucleotide sequence: TGTGCCTGGAGGACAAACCACGGTGAGGGAGAGGGCTATGGCTACACCTTC. Translation: CAWRTNHGEGEGYGYTF.

The V and J genes are TRBV7-2 and TRBJ2-1, with D maybe TRBD2 (5 bases). Per germline, CDR1 SGHTA and CDR2 FQGNSA. V lost 6 bases to trimming and J lost 2 bases, with 11 bases between them. The CDR3 extends over 14 amino acids. The CDR3 nucleotides are TGTGCCAGCAGGGGAGTAGGGCCCTACAATGAGCAGTTCTTC. Protein: CASRGVGPYNEQFF.

This clone was detected once. The rearrangement uses TRBV28 and TRBJ1-5, with 8 bases matching TRBD1. CDR3 length: 16 residues. Losses at the gene ends were 4 bases for V and 3 bases for J; bases not matched to a gene: 8. Germline CDR1 reads MDHEN; CDR2 reads SYDVKM. CDR3 protein: CASSSAGGRNNQPQHF. The CDR3 nucleotides read TGTGCCAGCAGTTCAGCAGGGGGCCGTAACAATCAGCCCCAGCATTTT.

There are a few counts of this clone. This chain joins TRBV4-2 and TRBJ2-2, with 7 bases aligning to TRBD2. The CDR3 has 17 residues. V was pared by 0 bases and J by 1 base, with 5 bases of the junction left unmatched. Germline V gives CDR1 LGHNA, CDR2 YNFKEQ. The chain's CDR3 is CASSQETLAENTGELFF. The CDR3 DNA reads TGTGCCAGCAGCCAAGAGACGCTAGCGGAGAACACCGGGGAGCTGTTTTTT.